This T cell receptor (beta chain) originates from a study of shared clonotypes between healthy human individuals. The assay was immunoSEQ multiplex PCR, and TCRdb's table has in-frame clones only and misses some. The sample has about 380,000 clones, 95% to 97% seen once. Material for sequencing was memory CD8+ T cells sorted from blood. The subset: CD45RO+ cells pooled with CCR7-negative TemRA cells. The origin of this receptor is a man aged 30 to 45 in good health.

The CDR3 DNA sequence: TGTGCCAGCAAGGTCGGGGGTTTTGACGAGCAGTACTTC. This gives the protein CASKVGGFDEQYF. V is TRBV6-8 and J is TRBJ2-7, with a tentative D call TRBD2 (6 bases). Trimming removed 7 bases at V and 5 bases at J, with 15 bases between. Germline V gene sequence: CDR1 MNHGY, CDR2 SAAAGT. This CDR3 spans 13 amino acids.